A selection of T cell receptor beta chains follows, all from one sample in a study of cytomegalovirus exposure and HLA in healthy donors. Produced via immunoSEQ multiplex PCR; TCRdb's table is partial and in-frame only. The sample holds more than 50,000 clones. The sample comprised PBMCs. These receptors all come from a man aged 50 to 59 in good health and CMV-seropositive. The CDR3 runs from the conserved cysteine through the conserved F or W. The order of the fields is D gene, J gene, V gene, CDR3 DNA, CDR3 protein. A D gene is named only where the DNA matches it firmly.

NA,TRBJ2-3,TRBV28,TGTGCCAGCAGCCTAGAGGATACGCAGTATTTT,CASSLEDTQYF
TRBD1,TRBJ1-2,TRBV2,TGTGCCAGCAGCGGAACAGGGGGCTATGGCTACACCTTC,CASSGTGGYGYTF
TRBD2,TRBJ2-1,TRBV4-2,TGTGCCAGCAGCCAAGAAGGACTAGCGGGCGGGTACAATGAGCAGTTCTTC,CASSQEGLAGGYNEQFF
NA,TRBJ1-1,TRBV28,TGTGCCAGCAGACCCAGGCCCCCTGGGAGCACTGAAGCTTTCTTT,CASRPRPPGSTEAFF
NA,TRBJ1-3,TRBV28,TGTGCCAGCACTCTGGGTGGGAGCTCTGGAAACACCATATATTTT,CASTLGGSSGNTIYF
NA,TRBJ2-4,TRBV4-1,TGCGCCAGCAGCCAAGGACATCTTCTGGCCAAAAACATTCAGTACTTC,CASSQGHLLAKNIQYF
TRBD2,TRBJ2-1,TRBV4-2,TGTGCCAGCAGCCGCGCCCGCCCTAGCGCGGGGGAAATTTTAAGCTCCTACAATGAGCAGTTCTTC,CASSRARPSAGEILSSYNEQFF
NA,TRBJ2-1,TRBV19,TGTGCCAGTAGCAGGGGCCTGGGGTACAATGAGCAGTTCTTC,CASSRGLGYNEQFF
TRBD1,TRBJ2-7,TRBV30,TGTGCCGGGAGTAGAACCGGGACAGGGCCCCGGGAGCAGTACTTC,CAGSRTGTGPREQYF
TRBD1,TRBJ2-1,TRBV30,TGTGCCTTTTCAGGAGACAGGGGAGGTGAGCAGTTCTTC,CAFSGDRGGEQFF
TRBD1,TRBJ2-7,TRBV5-4,TGTGCCAGCAGCCCAGGGGGCCTTGTCTACGAGCAGTACTTC,CASSPGGLVYEQYF
NA,TRBJ2-1,TRBV11-2,TGTGCCAGCAGCTCAGACCGGGATGGAGAGCAGTTCTTC,CASSSDRDGEQFF
NA,TRBJ1-3,TRBV4-1,TGCGCCAGCAGCCAAGGAGGGGGAGGAAACACCATATATTTT,CASSQGGGGNTIYF
TRBD1,TRBJ1-2,TRBV4-2,TGTGCCAGCAGCCAACGACCGGGACAGGGGTATGGCTACACCTTC,CASSQRPGQGYGYTF
NA,TRBJ1-5,TRBV30,TGTGCCTGGAGTCCGGGGGGCGATCAGCCCCAGCATTTT,CAWSPGGDQPQHF
TRBD1,TRBJ1-2,TRBV7-3,TGTGCCAGCAGCTTTCAGGGGGCTTATGGCTACACCTTC,CASSFQGAYGYTF
TRBD2,TRBJ2-5,TRBV18,TGTGCCAGCTCCCTCCCGACTAGCTTCTGGCAAGAGACCCAGTACTTC,CASSLPTSFWQETQYF
TRBD1,TRBJ1-3,TRBV6-5,TGTGCCAGCAGTTACTCGGACAGGGCTGGAAACACCATATATTTT,CASSYSDRAGNTIYF
TRBD1,TRBJ2-2,TRBV18,TGTGCCAGCTCACCTAGGGACAGTCAAACCGGGGAGCTGTTTTTT,CASSPRDSQTGELFF
TRBD1,TRBJ1-5,TRBV7-9,TGTGCCAGCAGCTTCCAGGGGGACCAGGCGCCCCAGCATTTT,CASSFQGDQAPQHF
TRBD2,TRBJ2-2,TRBV6-6,TGTGCCAGCAACCCGGGACTAAGGTCCGGGGAGCTGTTTTTT,CASNPGLRSGELFF
TRBD1,TRBJ1-2,TRBV19,TGTGCCAGTAGTATAGGGCCTCGGGACAGACATGGCTACACCTTC,CASSIGPRDRHGYTF
NA,TRBJ2-7,TRBV19,TGTGCCAGTAGTTCAGGGGCCGACGAGCAGTACTTC,CASSSGADEQYF
TRBD1,TRBJ2-2,TRBV18,TGTGCCAGCTCAGGGGACAGGACATACACCGGGGAGCTGTTTTTT,CASSGDRTYTGELFF
NA,TRBJ1-2,TRBV30,TGTGCCTGGAGTCTGACAGCTAACTATGGCTACACCTTC,CAWSLTANYGYTF
TRBD1,TRBJ1-2,TRBV11-2,TGTGCCAGCAGCTCCCCTGACAGGGGGCAATATGGCTACACCTTC,CASSSPDRGQYGYTF
TRBD2,TRBJ2-3,TRBV6-1,TGTGCCAGCAGTTCGACTAGCGGGGGGGCTTGGACGCAGTATTTT,CASSSTSGGAWTQYF
NA,TRBJ2-5,TRBV7-9,TGTGCCAGCGACGGACTCCAAGAGACCCAGTACTTC,CASDGLQETQYF
TRBD2,TRBJ2-1,TRBV4-2,TGTGCCAGCAGCCAAGGTGGCCTAGCGGGAGGAGAGCAGTTCTTC,CASSQGGLAGGEQFF
NA,TRBJ2-7,TRBV29-1,TGCAGCGTCCAGACCTGGGGCGAGCAGTACTTC,CSVQTWGEQYF
TRBD1,TRBJ1-1,TRBV28,TGTGCCAGCAGTTTCCCACTACAGGGGGCTGAAGCTTTCTTT,CASSFPLQGAEAFF
TRBD2,TRBJ2-5,TRBV29-1,TGCAGCGTTGAGAGGGATAGCGGGAGGCGGGAGACCCAGTACTTC,CSVERDSGRRETQYF
TRBD1,TRBJ2-7,TRBV7-2,TGTGCCAGCAGCTCCCGGGACAGGGGTTACGAGCAGTACTTC,CASSSRDRGYEQYF
TRBD1,TRBJ2-7,TRBV6-1,TGTGCCAGCAGTGGCCCGGGACAGGCCTACGAGCAGTACTTC,CASSGPGQAYEQYF
NA,TRBJ2-1,TRBV11-2,TGTGCCAGCAGCTTAGATGCGGGCCCCTACAATGAGCAGTTCTTC,CASSLDAGPYNEQFF
NA,TRBJ1-1,TRBV6-1,TGTGCCAGCAGTGAACCCCGGACAGATGAAGATTTCTTT,CASSEPRTDEDFF
NA,TRBJ1-5,TRBV19,TGTGCCAGTAGTATTCTCTCTCATCAGCCCCAGCATTTT,CASSILSHQPQHF
NA,TRBJ1-1,TRBV5-1,TGCGCCAGCAGCTCAGGGCCGAACACTGAAGCTTTCTTT,CASSSGPNTEAFF
TRBD1,TRBJ2-4,TRBV30,TGTGCCTGGAGTTCAAGTAGGGGGCTCAAAAACATTCAGTACTTC,CAWSSSRGLKNIQYF
NA,TRBJ2-5,TRBV5-4,TGTGCCAGCAGCTTGCCGAGGTATCAAGAGACCCAGTACTTC,CASSLPRYQETQYF
TRBD2,TRBJ2-3,TRBV4-2,TGTGCCAGCAGCCCTAAGTTTAGGAGCGGGGGGGATACGCAGTATTTT,CASSPKFRSGGDTQYF
NA,TRBJ2-2,TRBV4-3,TGCGCCAGCAGCCAAGAGGGAGGCAGGACGACCGGGGAGCTGTTTTTT,CASSQEGGRTTGELFF